Each of the 10 T cell receptor beta chains below was sequenced from the same sample in a study of blood T cell repertoires in COVID-19. Produced via immunoSEQ multiplex PCR; TCRdb's table is partial and in-frame only. The top ten clones hold over 2% of a sample with some 190,000 clones, roughly 89% of them seen once. Sequencing used PBMCs or T cells enriched from blood (not recorded which). All receptors come from a woman aged 40-49 years with acute COVID-19.

The V and J genes are TRBV15 and TRBJ1-4; no reliable D call. Looked up from germline, CDR1 is LNHNV and CDR2 is YYDKDF (reference sequence). Deletions cut 2 bases from V and 5 bases from J, with 9 bases between. This CDR3 comprises 14 residues. CDR3 coding DNA: TGTGCCACCAGCAGATTCCCCCAAAATGAAAAACTGTTTTTT. This encodes CATSRFPQNEKLFF.

The CDR3 protein is CASSQGTGVRDEQFF. The CDR3 region has the DNA TGTGCCAGCAGCCAGGGTACCGGGGTCCGGGATGAGCAGTTCTTC. The chain is built from TRBV4-2 and TRBJ2-1; maybe TRBD2 (5 bases). This CDR3 is 15 amino acids long. The V end lost 3 bases, the J end lost 8 bases, and 17 bases lay between the germline ends. Per germline, CDR1 LGHNA and CDR2 YNFKEQ.

This clone has more than one count but fewer than ten. V gene TRBV12-3 or TRBV12-4 combines with J gene TRBJ2-2; 8 bases are shared with TRBD2. With V trimmed by 7 bases and J by 4 bases, 2 bases remained unmatched. The CDR3 has 13 residues. The CDR3 region is CASTGTSTGELFF. DNA for the CDR3: TGTGCCAGCACCGGGACTAGCACCGGGGAGCTGTTTTTT.

V and J are TRBV3-1 (or the pseudogene TRBV3-2) and TRBJ1-2, with 9 bases fitting TRBD1. The germline gives CDR1 LGHDT, CDR2 YNNKEL (reference sequence). The CDR3 totals 16 residues. The trim removed 3 bases at V and 3 bases at J, leaving 8 bases unmatched. CDR3 sequence (DNA): TGTGCCAGCAGCCACTACACAGGGGGCGCGGACTATGGCTACACCTTC. Encoded protein: CASSHYTGGADYGYTF.

This clone appeared a few times. V usage is TRBV21-1 and J usage is TRBJ2-5; TRBD1, the table's D call, lacks a check against the DNA. TRBV21-1 is a recognized pseudogene. This CDR3 has 15 residues. The CDR3 loop is CASTGQVSCSETQYF. The CDR3 DNA follows: TGTGCCAGCACCGGACAGGTTTCGTGTTCAGAGACCCAGTACTTC.

V usage is TRBV30 and J usage is TRBJ2-3; TRBD1 aligns across 7 bases. The CDR3 has 14 residues. Unmatched junction bases numbered 6, after V lost 3 bases and J lost 3 bases. Germline CDR1 GTSNPN, CDR2 SVGIG (reference sequence). The CDR3 reads CAWRGDRVTDTQYF. The CDR3 DNA is TGTGCCTGGAGGGGGGACAGAGTGACAGATACGCAGTATTTT.

This sequence joins TRBV9 and TRBJ2-3; D might be TRBD2 (5 bases). Germline V gene data show CDR1 as SGDLS and CDR2 as YYNGEE. The length of the CDR3 is 16 residues. V dropped 3 bases and J dropped 1 base, with 15 bases sitting between them. CDR3 in amino acids: CASSAESGIGTDTQYF. The DNA for the CDR3 is TGTGCCAGCAGCGCCGAAAGCGGAATTGGCACAGATACGCAGTATTTT.

V gene TRBV2 combines with J gene TRBJ1-6, with TRBD1 matching over 9 bases. After removal of 8 bases from V and 5 bases from J, the junction contained 7 bases not matched to a gene. This CDR3 comprises 15 residues. CDR1 and CDR2 from the germline V gene are SNHLY and FYNNEI. The CDR3 sequence is CASRGTGRNNSPLHF. In nucleotides, the CDR3 is TGTGCCAGCCGTGGGACAGGGCGAAATAATTCACCCCTCCACTTT.

The V call is TRBV10-1, the J call TRBJ2-3, with 7 bases that match TRBD2. The V and J ends lost 4 bases and 4 bases, in that order; junction bases with no gene match: 5. Germline lookup yields CDR1 WNHNN and CDR2 SYGVQD (reference sequence). The CDR3 sequence is 14 residues long. CDR3 DNA sequence: TGCGCCAGCAGTGCTCTTCGGGGGGCAGATACGCAGTATTTT. It codes for CASSALRGADTQYF.

The chain couples TRBV3-1 (or the pseudogene TRBV3-2) to TRBJ1-2; 9 bases fit TRBD1. Germline loops: CDR1 LGHDT, CDR2 YNNKEL (reference sequence). The CDR3 runs to 15 residues. V lost 4 bases and J lost 4; bases outside the gene matches: 7. The CDR3 protein is CASSRTGTGIYGYTF. DNA for the CDR3: TGTGCCAGCAGCCGAACCGGGACAGGGATCTATGGCTACACCTTC.